These 21 T cell receptor beta chains came from one sample sequenced in a study of blood T cell repertoires in COVID-19. Method: immunoSEQ multiplex PCR; TCRdb's copy keeps in-frame clones and lacks some. The sample includes under 500,000 clones, around 88% of them seen just once. Sequencing was performed on peripheral blood. The receptors shown here come from a woman aged 30 to 39 with acute or convalescent COVID-19.

The DNA of the CDR3 is TGTGCCAGCAGCTCGTCTCAACTCGGGGCCAACGTCCTGACTTTC. Translation: CASSSSQLGANVLTF. The chain employs TRBV5-5 and TRBJ2-6; no reliable D call. Per germline, CDR1 SGHKS and CDR2 YYEKEE (reference sequence). The CDR3 consists of 15 residues. Trimming took off 3 bases at V and 4 bases at J, with 11 bases between the two ends.

The genes are TRBV2 and TRBJ2-5; D not resolved. This CDR3 is 15 amino acids long. V lost 3 bases and J lost 1, with 12 bases in between. In germline, CDR1 is SNHLY, CDR2 FYNNEI. CDR3 nucleotides: TGTGCCAGCAGTGATAAAGCGACCAGCCAAGAGACCCAGTACTTC. Its translation: CASSDKATSQETQYF.

This clone was counted many times. The rearrangement joins TRBV21-1 to TRBJ1-5; the table's D call of TRBD1 was not tested on the DNA. TRBV21-1 is tagged as a pseudogene. The CDR3 spans 14 residues. For the CDR3, the DNA is TGTGCCAGCAGCAAAGCGCTTTACACGCAGCCCCAGCATTTT. This codes for CASSKALYTQPQHF.

This clone was counted a few times. The chain uses TRBV10-3 and TRBJ2-2; 7 bases align to TRBD1. The V segment lost 8 bases and the J segment 4 bases; nucleotides outside the gene matches: 4. The CDR3 loop spans 13 amino acids. In germline, CDR1 is ENHRY, CDR2 SYGVKD. The CDR3, as DNA: TGTGCCATCCGACAGGGTGGCACCGGGGAGCTGTTTTTT. Protein product: CAIRQGGTGELFF.

CDR3 nucleotide sequence: TGCGCCAGCAGCTCACGGACAGGAGACAATGAGCAGTTCTTC. Residues: CASSSRTGDNEQFF. The J gene is TRBJ2-1, the V gene TRBV4-1; 7 bases line up with TRBD1. Germline V gives CDR1 MGHRA, CDR2 YSYEKL. CDR3 length: 14 residues. V lost 5 bases and J lost 5; bases outside the gene matches: 6.

The chain carries TRBV6-4 and TRBJ1-2; no definite D call. Trimming removed 2 bases at V and 4 bases at J, with 14 bases between. The CDR3 covers 15 residues. Germline assignment: CDR1 MRHNA and CDR2 SNTAGT. The CDR3 here is CASSDSRYSPYGYTF. The DNA of the CDR3 is TGTGCCAGCAGTGACAGTCGTTATAGCCCCTATGGCTACACCTTC.

This clone was seen a single time. V and J are TRBV29-1 and TRBJ1-3; D is undetermined. The V gene's germline CDR1 is SQVTM and CDR2 ANQGSEA. The V gene lost 1 base and the J gene lost 0 bases, with 7 bases spanning the gap. The CDR3 is 14 amino acids. The CDR3 reads CSVEVTDSGNTIYF. CDR3 in DNA: TGCAGCGTTGAAGTTACAGACTCTGGAAACACCATATATTTT. Using reference TRBV29-1 and TRBJ1-3 for the parts outside the CDR3, the full variable domain is SAVISQKPSRDICQRGTSLTIQCQVDSQVTMMFWYRQQPGQSLTLIATANQGSEATYESGFVIDKFPISRPNLTFSTLTVSNMSPEDSSIYLCSVEVTDSGNTIYFGEGSWLTVV.

The chain carries TRBV12-3 or TRBV12-4 and TRBJ1-6; no firm D call. V shed 6 bases and J shed 9 bases, with 12 bases lying between them. The CDR3 has 13 residues. The CDR3 loop reads CASRPAGSSPLHF. The CDR3 region has the DNA TGTGCCAGCAGGCCGGCGGGTTCTTCACCCCTCCACTTT.

Only one count was recorded for this clone. V usage is TRBV6-5 and J usage is TRBJ1-1; TRBD1 matches 9 bases. The trim removed 4 bases at V and 1 base at J, leaving 7 bases unmatched. Germline V gene sequence: CDR1 MNHEY, CDR2 SVGAGI. This CDR3 is built from 16 residues. CDR3 in DNA: TGTGCCAGCAGTTCATGGAACAGGGGGCAGAACACTGAAGCTTTCTTT. Translating it yields CASSSWNRGQNTEAFF.

In the case of this clone: A clone one base away is much larger, so this may be a read error. The chain carries TRBV9 and TRBJ1-3; D remains unclear. The V and J ends lost 4 bases and 0 bases respectively, with 5 bases between them. Germline V gene lookup returns CDR1 SGDLS and CDR2 YYNGEE. CDR3 length: 13 residues. The CDR3 DNA reads as TGTGCCAGCAGCTCCTACTCTGGAAACACCATATATTTT. As protein: CASSSYSGNTIYF.

The chain is built from TRBV2 and TRBJ1-5; the D is unclear. This CDR3 region has 15 residues. Germline V gene data show CDR1 as SNHLY and CDR2 as FYNNEI. Trimming took off 6 bases at V and 0 bases at J, with 12 bases between the two ends. CDR3 in amino acids: CASRGAEDSNQPQHF. The CDR3 DNA is TGTGCCAGCAGAGGTGCCGAGGATAGCAATCAGCCCCAGCATTTT.

V usage is TRBV9 and J usage is TRBJ1-6, with TRBD1 as a possible D gene (5 bases). V was clipped by 4 bases and J by 7 bases, with 9 bases between them. Germline loops: CDR1 SGDLS, CDR2 YYNGEE. The CDR3 runs 13 residues. The CDR3, as DNA: TGTGCCAGCAGCACGGGGGGGAATTCACCCCTCCACTTT. It codes for CASSTGGNSPLHF.

About this clone: Distinct nucleotide sequences in the sample also encode this CDR3. The chain carries TRBV24-1 and TRBJ2-7; weak D call: TRBD1 (5 bases). The ends were cut back, 2 bases at V and 0 bases at J, with 7 bases in the middle. The CDR3 contains 14 residues. CDR1 is KGHDR and CDR2 is SFDVKD in the germline V gene. The CDR3 DNA is TGTGCCACCAGTGATTCTGACAGCTCCTACGAGCAGTACTTC. Protein: CATSDSDSSYEQYF.

V and J are TRBV19 and TRBJ1-1, with a tentative D call TRBD1 (6 bases). The V end lost 3 bases, the J end lost 3 bases, and 11 bases lay between the germline ends. CDR3 length equals 14 residues. Germline V gene lookup returns CDR1 LNHDA and CDR2 SQIVND (reference sequence). Written as DNA, the CDR3 is TGTGCCAGTAGTATCGGGACACTTCACACTGAAGCTTTCTTT. As protein: CASSIGTLHTEAFF.

The chain links TRBV28 to TRBJ1-5; D might be TRBD1 (5 bases). Trimming cost V 6 bases and J 6 bases, with 6 bases left between them. This CDR3 contains 11 residues. Germline V gene lookup returns CDR1 MDHEN and CDR2 SYDVKM. The CDR3, as DNA: TGTGCCAGCAGGGGGGGTCAGCCCCAGCATTTT. Its translation: CASRGGQPQHF.

V usage is TRBV9 and J usage is TRBJ1-4; TRBD1 might be the D (5 bases). Germline CDR1 is SGDLS and CDR2 is YYNGEE. The CDR3 is 14 amino acids. The germline V and J ends were trimmed by 3 bases and 7 bases, with 13 bases remaining between them. CDR3 sequence (DNA): TGTGCCAGCAGCGCCGGACAACGGAGTGAAAAACTGTTTTTT. This translates into CASSAGQRSEKLFF.

The chain recombines TRBV11-2 with TRBJ1-3; no firm D call. This CDR3 has 14 residues. The V gene lost 6 bases and the J gene lost 0 bases, with 9 bases spanning the gap. Germline-derived CDR1 and CDR2 are SGHAT and FQNNGV. CDR3 in amino acids: CASRSPGSGNTIYF. CDR3 sequence (DNA): TGTGCCAGCAGATCACCCGGCTCTGGAAACACCATATATTTT.

J is TRBJ1-3 and V is TRBV7-9; unclear D gene. The germline V and J ends were trimmed by 5 bases and 0 bases, with 5 bases remaining between them. Germline CDR1 and CDR2: SEHNR and FQNEAQ (reference sequence). This CDR3 has 13 residues. In DNA form, the CDR3 reads TGTGCCAGCAGCCCGGGCTCTGGAAACACCATATATTTT. This sequence encodes CASSPGSGNTIYF.

V gene TRBV11-2 combines with J gene TRBJ2-6; no definite D call. The length of the CDR3 is 16 residues. Germline assignment: CDR1 SGHAT and CDR2 FQNNGV. V lost 1 base and J lost 0, with 7 bases in between. CDR3 residues: CASSLGYSSGANVLTF. CDR3 nucleotides: TGTGCCAGCAGCTTAGGTTACAGCTCTGGGGCCAACGTCCTGACTTTC.

The rearrangement links TRBV5-1 to TRBJ2-2, with 12 bases aligning to TRBD1. Trimming took 3 bases from V and 0 from J; bases not matched to a gene: 9. The CDR3 loop spans 19 amino acids. Per germline, CDR1 SGHRS and CDR2 YFSETQ. CDR3 amino acids: CASSWQGTGGSSNTGELFF. CDR3 nucleotides: TGCGCCAGCAGCTGGCAGGGGACAGGGGGCTCCTCGAACACCGGGGAGCTGTTTTTT. The full variable domain, in which reference TRBV5-1 and TRBJ2-2 provide the parts outside the CDR3, is KAGVTQTPRYLIKTRGQQVTLSCSPISGHRSVSWYQQTPGQGLQFLFEYFSETQRNKGNFPGRFSGRQFSNSRSEMNVSTLELGDSALYLCASSWQGTGGSSNTGELFFGEGSRLTVL.

This clone was recorded a few times. The chain has TRBV30 and TRBJ1-6; D call uncertain. The V end was cut by 2 bases, the J end by 8 bases, with 19 bases between. CDR1 and CDR2 (germline): GTSNPN, SVGIG (reference sequence). This CDR3 is 16 amino acids long. The CDR3 loop is CAWSRGFTTVHSPLHF. CDR3 sequence (DNA): TGTGCCTGGAGTCGGGGATTTACTACCGTACATTCACCCCTCCACTTT.